These T cell receptor beta chains were read from a single sample in a study of T-cell memory formation after mild COVID-19. TCRdb used MiXCR to reprocess the 5' RACE reads, holding one entry per CDR3 protein. The repertoire holds about 620,000 distinct CDR3 sequences, with roughly 18% as singletons. The sample consisted of PBMCs or a T cell subset sorted from them (not recorded which). The receptors here all came from an adult woman who had mild COVID-19 (a few samples of this study predate the infection). Cell type and time point are not known. The CDR3 runs from the conserved cysteine through the conserved F or W. Fields, in order: D gene, clone size, J gene, V gene, CDR3 DNA, CDR3 protein. The D gene is left open where the match is weak. Part of the rows lack a size; the others show once, few, many or a class for expanded clones.

NA few TRBJ1-1 TRBV7-9 TGTGCCAGCAGCTTATACCTAGGTCACAGGTCCCCATTTAACACTGAAGCTTTCTTT CASSLYLGHRSPFNTEAFF
TRBD2 few TRBJ2-5 TRBV11-2 TGTGCCAGCAGCTCCCCCGGGACTAACCAAGAGACCCAGTACTTC CASSSPGTNQETQYF
TRBD1 few TRBJ2-7 TRBV11-2 TGTGCCAGCGAACAGGGGGTGCCCTCCTACGAGCAGTACTTC CASEQGVPSYEQYF
TRBD1 few TRBJ1-5 TRBV19 TGTGCCAGTAGATGGACAGGGGTCAATCAGCCCCAGCATTTT CASRWTGVNQPQHF
NA NA TRBJ2-2 TRBV20-1 TGCAGTGCTAGTCCCAGAGGCACCGGGGAGCTGTTTTTT CSASPRGTGELFF
TRBD2 NA TRBJ2-2 TRBV5-1 TGCGCCAGCAGCTTGGCTAGCGGGAGCGTCATGTTGTTTTTT CASSLASGSVMLFF
NA few TRBJ2-7 TRBV29-1 TGCAGCGTTGAAGAGGGCTACCTCGAGCAGTACTTC CSVEEGYLEQYF
NA many TRBJ2-1 TRBV20-1 TGCAGTGCTTCCCGGGGTAGCTCCTACAATGAGCAGTTCTTC CSASRGSSYNEQFF
NA NA TRBJ2-1 TRBV7-8 TGTGCCAGCAGCCCCCATCGGCAGAGGACCAGAAGGGATGAGCAGTTCTTC CASSPHRQRTRRDEQFF
NA few TRBJ1-1 TRBV3-1 TGTGCCAGCAGCCAAGGGGCGGGGGGTGAGACTGAAGCTTTCTTT CASSQGAGGETEAFF
NA few TRBJ2-3 TRBV5-1 TGCGCCAGCAGCTTGGAGTTCTCAGATACGCAGTATTTT CASSLEFSDTQYF
NA NA TRBJ2-3 TRBV5-1 TGCGCCAGCAGTCAAAGTCCGGGACTTGATCACACAGATACGCAGTATTTT CASSQSPGLDHTDTQYF
TRBD1 NA TRBJ1-2 TRBV12-3/TRBV12-4 TGTGCCAGCACTTTCGGGACAGTTAACTATGGCTACACCTTC CASTFGTVNYGYTF
NA NA TRBJ2-3 TRBV27 TGTGCCAGCAGTGTAGGGATTTCGTATACGCAGTATTTT CASSVGISYTQYF
NA few TRBJ2-5 TRBV19 TGTGCCAGTAGTCTTAGACGGGAGAAAGAGACCCAGTACTTC CASSLRREKETQYF
TRBD1 few TRBJ2-7 TRBV7-8 TGTGCCAGCAGCTCGGGACAGCTTTACTCCTACGAGCAGTACTTC CASSSGQLYSYEQYF
TRBD2 NA TRBJ2-1 TRBV12-3/TRBV12-4 TGTGCCAGCACCGGGGACTACGCGAGGTCCGGTGAGCAGTTCTTC CASTGDYARSGEQFF
NA few TRBJ2-7 TRBV20-1 TGCAGTGCTCCGGACCCCTACGAGCAGTACTTC CSAPDPYEQYF
TRBD1 few TRBJ1-5 TRBV12-3/TRBV12-4 TGTGCCAGCAGCGGACAGGTTGGGAGCAATCAGCCCCAGCATTTT CASSGQVGSNQPQHF
TRBD1 few TRBJ2-5 TRBV24-1 TGTGCCACCAGTAACTCGACAGGGAAGGAGACCCAGTACTTC CATSNSTGKETQYF
NA once TRBJ2-1 TRBV25-1 TGTGCCAGCAGTGATACAGGGAACAATGAGCAGTTCTTC CASSDTGNNEQFF
NA NA TRBJ1-2 TRBV6-1 TGTGCCAGCACCGGGGACCGGGGGTACTATGGCTACACCTTC CASTGDRGYYGYTF
NA NA TRBJ1-1 TRBV6-2/TRBV6-3 TGTGCCAGCAGCCGCCCGGGGGGCAAGGCTGAAGCTTTCTTT CASSRPGGKAEAFF
TRBD1 few TRBJ2-6 TRBV25-1 TGTGCCAGCAGTGACGAAGGCGTGTGGGGACAGGGGAGTGCGAGCTCTGGGGCCAACGTCCTGACTTTC CASSDEGVWGQGSASSGANVLTF
TRBD2 few TRBJ2-3 TRBV6-6 TGTGCCAGCAGACCGGGAGGTGAATCAGATACGCAGTATTTT CASRPGGESDTQYF
NA NA TRBJ2-1 TRBV29-1 TGCAGCGTGACACAGGGGAGGAGGAACAATGAGCAGTTCTTC CSVTQGRRNNEQFF
NA NA TRBJ2-1 TRBV7-9 TGTGCCAGCAGCTTAGGGACTATCACCTACAATGAGCAGTTCTTC CASSLGTITYNEQFF
NA NA TRBJ2-5 TRBV7-9 TGTGCCAGCAGCCCTAGTAGCCTTCAAGAGACCCAGTACTTC CASSPSSLQETQYF
NA NA TRBJ2-7 TRBV7-8 TGTGCCAGCAGCTACGCGGTAGGAGGTTACGAGCAGTACTTC CASSYAVGGYEQYF
NA few TRBJ2-7 TRBV9 TGTGCCAGCAGCGTAGGGGCAGCCAAGACCTACGAGCAGTACTTC CASSVGAAKTYEQYF
TRBD2 few TRBJ2-1 TRBV7-9 TGTGCCAGCAGCTTATTAGCGGGGAGCCTCTCCTACAATGAGCAGTTCTTC CASSLLAGSLSYNEQFF
TRBD1 few TRBJ2-3 TRBV29-1 TGCAGCGTTGAGACAGGGGGCACAGATACGCAGTATTTT CSVETGGTDTQYF
TRBD1 few TRBJ1-2 TRBV4-1 TGCGCCAGCAGCCAGGAAAGTGGACAGGGAGGGGTCGGGGGCTACACCTTC CASSQESGQGGVGGYTF
TRBD1 few TRBJ1-1 TRBV5-1 TGCGCCAGCAGCCTTCAGGGGGCCCCAGAAGCTTTCTTT CASSLQGAPEAFF
NA NA TRBJ2-5 TRBV20-1 TGCAGTGCTAGTCTCACGAACCAAGAGACCCAGTACTTC CSASLTNQETQYF
NA few TRBJ1-2 TRBV5-1 TGCGCCAGCAGCACAACGCTTCCCCCCTATGGCTACACCTTC CASSTTLPPYGYTF
NA NA TRBJ2-2 TRBV10-3 TGTGCCATCAGTGAGTGGAGTCTCGACACCGGGGAGCTGTTTTTT CAISEWSLDTGELFF